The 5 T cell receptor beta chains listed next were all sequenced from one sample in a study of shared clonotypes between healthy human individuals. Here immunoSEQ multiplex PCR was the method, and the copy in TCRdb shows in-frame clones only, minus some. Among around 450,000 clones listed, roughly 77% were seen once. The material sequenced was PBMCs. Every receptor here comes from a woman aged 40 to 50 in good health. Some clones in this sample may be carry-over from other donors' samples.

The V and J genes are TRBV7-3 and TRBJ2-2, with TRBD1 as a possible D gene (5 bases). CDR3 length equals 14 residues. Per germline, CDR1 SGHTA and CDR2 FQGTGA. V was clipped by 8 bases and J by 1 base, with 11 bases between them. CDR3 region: CASGSGQNTGELFF. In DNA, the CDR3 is TGTGCCAGCGGCTCCGGACAGAACACCGGGGAGCTGTTTTTT.

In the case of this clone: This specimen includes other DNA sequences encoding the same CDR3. CDR3 loop: CASSQGGPYNEQFF. The CDR3 bases are TGTGCCAGCAGCCAAGGGGGTCCGTACAATGAGCAGTTCTTC. This sequence joins TRBV14 and TRBJ2-1; no clear D gene. The germline gives CDR1 SGHDN, CDR2 FVKESK. Trimming stripped 1 base from V and 4 bases from J, with 8 bases between. The CDR3 has 14 residues.

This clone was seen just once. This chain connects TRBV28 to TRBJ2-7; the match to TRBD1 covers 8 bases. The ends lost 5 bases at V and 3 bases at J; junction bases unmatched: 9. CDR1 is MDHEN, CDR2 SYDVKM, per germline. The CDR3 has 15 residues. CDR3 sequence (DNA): TGTGCCAGCAGTCCCTGGGACAGGAATAACTACGAGCAGTACTTC. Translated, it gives CASSPWDRNNYEQYF.

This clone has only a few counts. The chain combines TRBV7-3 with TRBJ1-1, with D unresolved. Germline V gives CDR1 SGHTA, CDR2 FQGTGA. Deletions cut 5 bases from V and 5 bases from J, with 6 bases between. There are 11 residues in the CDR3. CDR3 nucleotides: TGTGCCAGCAGCACGGGGACTGAAGCTTTCTTT. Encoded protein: CASSTGTEAFF.

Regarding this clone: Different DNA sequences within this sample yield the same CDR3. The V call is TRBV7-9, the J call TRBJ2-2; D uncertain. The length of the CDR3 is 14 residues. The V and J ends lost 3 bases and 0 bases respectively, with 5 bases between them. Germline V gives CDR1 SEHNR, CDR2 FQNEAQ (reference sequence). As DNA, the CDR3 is TGTGCCAGCAGCTTCAGGACGAACACCGGGGAGCTGTTTTTT. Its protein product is CASSFRTNTGELFF.